The clone carrying this T cell receptor (beta chain) was counted a few times. As yet, its antigen is unknown. The data are from a study of radiotherapy plus CTLA-4 blockade in lung cancer. General study results and limits: The study found tumor-derived TCR clones expanded in blood after radiotherapy plus ipilimumab.

The CDR3 is 16 amino acids. Per the germline V gene, CDR1 is LNHDA and CDR2 is SQIVND (reference sequence). The junction had 6 bases not matched to a gene; V was cut back by 2 bases and J by 2 bases. Data came from immunoSEQ multiplex PCR; TCRdb stores just in-frame clones and leaves some out. The sample includes over 70,000 clones, around 86% of them seen just once. The source of this sequence is a human donor with non-small cell lung cancer who had a partial response to radiotherapy plus ipilimumab. This sequence joins TRBV19 and TRBJ1-1; 9 bases are shared with TRBD1. This specimen was peripheral blood, taken from a patient treated with radiotherapy plus ipilimumab. CDR3 DNA sequence: TGTGCCAGTAGTATACTCTCGGGACAGGGCAACACTGAAGCTTTCTTT. Its translation is CASSILSGQGNTEAFF.